The T cell receptor (beta chain) under discussion was sequenced for a study of blood T cell repertoires in COVID-19. In the original processing: Estimation of nucleated cell counts relied on the amplification of reference gene primers. Some clones are missing from TCRdb's copy, which holds only in-frame ones; the method was immunoSEQ multiplex PCR. The V and J calls and clone size come from that table; D and trimming were worked out from the DNA. Of 450,000 to 500,000 clones in the sample, approximately 83% were seen once. This CDR3 is 16 amino acids long. Trimming took 4 bases from V and 2 from J; bases not matched to a gene: 7. Germline V CDR1 and CDR2: MNHNS, SASEGT.

Specimen: peripheral blood. The chain links TRBV6-1 to TRBJ2-3; 9 bases line up with TRBD2. The receptor was derived from a human donor in a cohort sampled during active COVID-19. This CDR3 reads CASSGGSSGITDTQYF. The CDR3 bases are TGTGCCAGCAGTGGGGGGTCTAGCGGGATCACAGATACGCAGTATTTT.